The entry below describes one T cell receptor beta chain. Its antigen is currently unknown. This CDR3 contains 13 residues. Trimming removed 4 bases from V and 3 bases from J, with 10 bases in between. CDR1 is MNHNS and CDR2 is SASEGT in the germline V gene. Sequenced material consisted of expressed TCRB transcripts (all of the isolated RNA was reverse transcribed). TCRdb's copy holds only in-frame clones and misses some; the assay was immunoSEQ multiplex PCR. Of around 250,000 clones in the sample, roughly an eighth were seen once. This sample was included in a study of beta chain features in type 1 diabetes. Regarding the study as a whole: In all four CD4+ subsets, TCRB CDR3 length was significantly, moderately reduced in type 1 diabetes.

The sequencing sample was made of naive CD4+ T cells from blood. The rearrangement uses TRBV6-1 and TRBJ2-7; TRBD1 is a possible D gene (6 bases). This receptor was identified in a man younger than 45 with type 1 diabetes. CDR3: CASSGDRNYEQYF. The CDR3 nucleotides read TGTGCCAGCAGTGGAGACAGGAACTACGAGCAGTACTTC.